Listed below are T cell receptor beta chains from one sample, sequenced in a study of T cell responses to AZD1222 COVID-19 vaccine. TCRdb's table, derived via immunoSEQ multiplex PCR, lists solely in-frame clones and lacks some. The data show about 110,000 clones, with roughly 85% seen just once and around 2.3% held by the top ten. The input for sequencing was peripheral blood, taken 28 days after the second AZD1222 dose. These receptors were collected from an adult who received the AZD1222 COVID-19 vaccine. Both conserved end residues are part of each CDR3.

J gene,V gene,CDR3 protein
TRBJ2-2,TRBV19,CASSPLLAGVETGELFF
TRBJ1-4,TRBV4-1,CASSQVSEKLFF
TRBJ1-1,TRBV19,CASSIGGAFPSRAFF
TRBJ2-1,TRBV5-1,CASTSGPTQNEQFF
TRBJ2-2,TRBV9,CASSASGVGTGELFF
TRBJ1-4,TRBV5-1,CASSLQGTNEKLFF
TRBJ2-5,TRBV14,CASSRRAGKETQYF
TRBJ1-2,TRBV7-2,CASSRLGPGGHYGYTF
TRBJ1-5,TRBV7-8,CASSTRHLNQPQHF
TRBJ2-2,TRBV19,CASSPHRGQGPGELFF
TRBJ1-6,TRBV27,CASSLLAGRLNSPLHF
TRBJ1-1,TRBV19,CASSTRKTGRSTEAFF
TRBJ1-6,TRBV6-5,CASSYSMENSPLHF
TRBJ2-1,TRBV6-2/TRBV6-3,CASSYAHWEGGDNEQFF
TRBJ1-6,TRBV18,CASSLSGDNSPLHF
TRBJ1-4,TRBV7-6,CASSIGQGADEKLFF
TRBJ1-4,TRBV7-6,CASSLGQGASYEKLFF
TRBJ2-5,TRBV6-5,CASSWDRGETQYF
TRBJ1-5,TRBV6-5,CASAEGSGNQPQHF
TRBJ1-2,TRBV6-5,CASKRDTGTYGYTF
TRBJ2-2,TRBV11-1,CASSLSRVAGELFF
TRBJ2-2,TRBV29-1,CSVGMQGLSGELFF